One sample yielded the 17 T cell receptor beta chains listed below, sequenced in a study of T cell repertoires in cytomegalovirus infection. For these receptors, no antigen is known. TCRdb reanalysed the reads using MiXCR and keeps one entry per CDR3 protein. The sample includes about 110,000 distinct CDR3 sequences, less than 55% of them seen just once. The sequences come from CD8+ T cells from cultured PBMCs, collected from culture after CMV antigen stimulation. The receptors shown here come from a human donor in good health (CMV status not recorded). Some clones in this sample may be carry-over from other donors' samples.

In its sample, this clonotype was seen a few times. The rearrangement links TRBV20-1 to TRBJ2-7; tentatively, D is TRBD1 or TRBD2 (5 bases each). Germline values: CDR1 DFQATT, CDR2 SNEGSKA (reference sequence). This CDR3 has 12 amino acids. The V gene lost 5 bases and the J gene lost 0 bases, with 8 bases spanning the gap. CDR3 sequence reads: CSARDPSYEQYF. The CDR3 nucleotides read TGCAGTGCTCGGGACCCCTCCTACGAGCAGTACTTC.

V is TRBV2 and J is TRBJ1-6; 9 bases are shared with TRBD1. Germline V gene data show CDR1 as SNHLY and CDR2 as FYNNEI. This CDR3 contains 15 residues. With V trimmed by 7 bases and J by 7 bases, 8 bases remained unmatched. CDR3 protein: CASIRGTGLNSPLHF. The CDR3 DNA reads TGTGCCAGCATCAGAGGGACAGGGCTAAATTCACCCCTCCACTTT. The full variable domain, completed using reference TRBV2 and TRBJ1-6, is EPEVTQTPSHQVTQMGQEVILRCVPISNHLYFYWYRQILGQKVEFLVSFYNNEISEKSEIFDDQFSVERPDGSNFTLKIRSTKLEDSAMYFCASIRGTGLNSPLHFGNGTRLTVT.

This clonotype has just a few counts. The rearrangement uses TRBV12-3 or TRBV12-4 and TRBJ1-2; D unresolved. V lost 6 bases to trimming and J lost 4 bases, with 12 bases between them. This CDR3 spans 13 amino acids. The DNA of the CDR3 is TGTGCCAGCAGCCCCTGGTTCAGCTATGGCTACACCTTC. Residues: CASSPWFSYGYTF.

V is TRBV7-8 and J is TRBJ2-7, with D perhaps matching TRBD2 (5 bases). Trimming stripped 1 base from V and 1 base from J, with 11 bases between. This CDR3 has 15 amino acids. The V gene's germline CDR1 is SGHVS and CDR2 FQNEAQ. CDR3 DNA sequence: TGTGCCAGCAGCTTAGAGTTGAGCGGTTCCTACGAGCAGTACTTC. Translating gives CASSLELSGSYEQYF.

This clonotype appeared a single time. This chain connects TRBV2 to TRBJ2-3; TRBD1 agrees at 7 bases. The CDR3 is 19 amino acids. CDR1 SNHLY and CDR2 FYNNEI come from the germline V gene. V was pared by 5 bases and J by 0 bases, with 17 bases of the junction left unmatched. CDR3 DNA: TGTGCCAGCAGTCCCGGGACAGAAGGCAGAGAGTCTAGCACAGATACGCAGTATTTT. It translates to CASSPGTEGRESSTDTQYF.

The chain uses TRBV28 and TRBJ2-5; D may correspond to TRBD1 or TRBD2 (5 bases each). The germline V and J ends were trimmed by 6 bases and 5 bases, with 25 bases remaining between them. The CDR3 is made up of 17 amino acids. Germline V gene sequence: CDR1 MDHEN, CDR2 SYDVKM. The CDR3 DNA is TGTGCCAGCAGATCTAGCCCTACGACGGGCAGGGAGGAGACCCAGTACTTC. This codes for CASRSSPTTGREETQYF.

The chain uses TRBV7-2 and TRBJ1-6; D remains ambiguous. The CDR3 is 13 amino acids. CDR1 is SGHTA, CDR2 FQGNSA, per germline. Trimming took 5 bases from V and 14 from J, leaving 16 bases between them. CDR3 loop: CASSPLEGWALHF. The DNA of the CDR3 is TGTGCCAGCAGCCCGTTGGAGGGTTGGGCCCTCCACTTT.

Comment on this clonotype: At one of its ends the junction is not consistent with the germline gene, which may arise from a read error. This sequence joins TRBV11-2 and TRBJ2-1, with D perhaps TRBD2 (5 bases). The CDR3 is 15 amino acids. CDR1 and CDR2 (germline): SGHAT, FQNNGV. CDR3 in amino acids: CASSHTNSGKNEQLF. The CDR3 DNA reads TGTGCCAGCAGCCACACTAACAGCGGAAAAAATGAGCAGCTCTTC.

The chain carries TRBV7-2 and TRBJ2-3, with D unclear. This CDR3 has 15 residues. CDR1 is SGHTA, CDR2 FQGNSA, per germline. The germline V and J ends were trimmed by 3 bases and 5 bases, with 15 bases remaining between them. CDR3 nucleotide sequence: TGTGCCAGCAGCTTGATAGGAGTGGTGGGAGATACGCAGTATTTT. The encoded protein is CASSLIGVVGDTQYF.

This clonotype has just a few counts. The rearrangement joins TRBV28 to TRBJ1-1, with no clear D. Germline V CDR1 and CDR2: MDHEN, SYDVKM. CDR3 length: 16 amino acids. V was clipped by 6 bases and J by 3 bases, with 20 bases between them. The CDR3 here is CASRVVGTSSYTEAFF. CDR3 coding DNA: TGTGCCAGCAGAGTAGTGGGTACGTCTTCCTACACTGAAGCTTTCTTT.

The chain carries TRBV20-1 and TRBJ1-5; TRBD1 aligns across 7 bases. CDR3 size: 14 residues. The V and J ends lost 4 bases and 2 bases, in that order; junction bases with no gene match: 5. The V gene's germline CDR1 is DFQATT and CDR2 SNEGSKA (reference sequence). The CDR3 DNA is TGCAGTGCTAAGGCCGGGACAGGCAATCAGCCCCAGCATTTT. It translates to CSAKAGTGNQPQHF.

Only a few counts were recorded for this clonotype. The chain joins TRBV10-3 to TRBJ2-2; D gene uncertain. This CDR3 region has 11 residues. V was cut by 8 bases and J by 3 bases, with 4 bases left in between. Per germline, CDR1 ENHRY and CDR2 SYGVKD. The CDR3 DNA follows: TGTGCCATCTTAGACACCGGGGAGCTGTTTTTT. It translates to CAILDTGELFF.

V gene TRBV7-9 combines with J gene TRBJ2-1; 7 bases align to TRBD2. CDR1 and CDR2 from the germline V gene are SEHNR and FQNEAQ (reference sequence). The CDR3 consists of 15 residues. Trimming took 4 bases from V and 4 from J; bases not matched to a gene: 7. CDR3 sequence (DNA): TGTGCCAGCAGCTGGGGACTAAATACTTACAATGAGCAGTTCTTC. This gives the protein CASSWGLNTYNEQFF.

This clonotype was seen at least ten times. The chain employs TRBV11-1 and TRBJ2-7; 10 bases line up with TRBD1. Germline V CDR1 and CDR2: SGHAT, FQDESV (reference sequence). J lost 6 bases, V lost 5 bases, and 4 bases had no gene match. The CDR3 totals 13 residues. The CDR3, as DNA: TGTGCCAGCAGCCTGACAGGGGGCGCCGAGCAGTACTTC. It translates to CASSLTGGAEQYF.

This clonotype was counted a few times. One end of the junction varies from germline; a read error may be responsible. CDR3 sequence: CASSLVWDSFHF. CDR3 in DNA: TGTGCCAGCAGCTTAGTCTGGGACAGTTTTCACTTC. The chain is built from TRBV7-6 and TRBJ2-7; 7 bases fit TRBD1. This CDR3 contains 12 residues. Germline V CDR1 and CDR2: SGHVS, FNYEAQ.

This clonotype showed up many times. The chain employs TRBV6-6 and TRBJ2-1; D call uncertain. Trimming stripped 0 bases from V and 7 bases from J, with 7 bases between. This CDR3 has 13 residues. Germline V lookup: CDR1 MNHNY, CDR2 SVGAGI (reference sequence). CDR3 protein: CASSYSETNEQFF. The DNA of the CDR3 is TGTGCCAGCAGTTACTCGGAGACTAATGAGCAGTTCTTC.

This clonotype was observed at least ten times. This chain joins TRBV6-1 and TRBJ2-4, with D possibly being TRBD1 (7 bases). The CDR3 loop spans 15 amino acids. The germline V gene encodes CDR1 MNHNS and CDR2 SASEGT. V shed 6 bases and J shed 1 base, with 13 bases lying between them. CDR3 bases: TGTGCCAGCAGGCCCAGGGGGGAGGCCAAAAACATTCAGTACTTC. Its protein product is CASRPRGEAKNIQYF.